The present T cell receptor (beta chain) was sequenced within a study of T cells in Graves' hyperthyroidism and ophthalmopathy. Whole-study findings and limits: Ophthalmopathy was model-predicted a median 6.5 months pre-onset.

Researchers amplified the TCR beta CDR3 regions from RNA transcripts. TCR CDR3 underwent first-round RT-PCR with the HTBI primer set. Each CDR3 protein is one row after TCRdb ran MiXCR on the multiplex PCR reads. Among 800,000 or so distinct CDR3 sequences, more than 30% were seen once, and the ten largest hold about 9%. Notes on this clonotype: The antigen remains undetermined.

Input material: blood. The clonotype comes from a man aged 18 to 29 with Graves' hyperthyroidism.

CDR3 nucleotides: TGCAGTGCTAGTCTCGATAGCGGGGGGGTATACGAGCAGTACTTC. This gives the protein CSASLDSGGVYEQYF. The chain links TRBV20-1 to TRBJ2-7; 11 nucleotides line up with TRBD2. CDR3 length: 15 residues. Losses at the gene ends were 3 bases for V and 4 bases for J; bases not matched to a gene: 8. Germline V gene sequence: CDR1 DFQATT, CDR2 SNEGSKA (reference sequence).